The TCR beta chain described here comes from a study of shared clonotypes between healthy human individuals. Study-wide context: Per-donor plates numbered three CD4 naive, three CD4 memory, two CD8 naive and one CD8 memory.

Profiling relied on immunoSEQ multiplex PCR, and the TCRdb table lists in-frame clones only, not all of them. The table has some 1 million clones, roughly 80% seen once. CDR3 length: 15 residues. V dropped 6 bases and J dropped 3; count of bases not matched to a gene: 8. Per the germline V gene, CDR1 is KGHSH and CDR2 is LQKENI. Source material: memory CD4+ T cells sorted from blood. Subset given: CD45RA-negative fraction. This sequence was found in a man aged 18 to 29 in good health. The chain employs TRBV18 and TRBJ2-3; 8 positions match TRBD2. CDR3 residues: CASSLKRGPTDTQYF. CDR3 nucleotide sequence: TGTGCCAGCTCCTTGAAGCGGGGGCCTACAGATACGCAGTATTTT. Full variable domain (rest looked up from reference TRBV18 and TRBJ2-3): NAGVMQNPRHLVRRRGQEARLRCSPMKGHSHVYWYRQLPEEGLKFMVYLQKENIIDESGMPKERFSAEFPKEGPSILRIQQVVRGDSAAYFCASSLKRGPTDTQYFGPGTRLTVL.